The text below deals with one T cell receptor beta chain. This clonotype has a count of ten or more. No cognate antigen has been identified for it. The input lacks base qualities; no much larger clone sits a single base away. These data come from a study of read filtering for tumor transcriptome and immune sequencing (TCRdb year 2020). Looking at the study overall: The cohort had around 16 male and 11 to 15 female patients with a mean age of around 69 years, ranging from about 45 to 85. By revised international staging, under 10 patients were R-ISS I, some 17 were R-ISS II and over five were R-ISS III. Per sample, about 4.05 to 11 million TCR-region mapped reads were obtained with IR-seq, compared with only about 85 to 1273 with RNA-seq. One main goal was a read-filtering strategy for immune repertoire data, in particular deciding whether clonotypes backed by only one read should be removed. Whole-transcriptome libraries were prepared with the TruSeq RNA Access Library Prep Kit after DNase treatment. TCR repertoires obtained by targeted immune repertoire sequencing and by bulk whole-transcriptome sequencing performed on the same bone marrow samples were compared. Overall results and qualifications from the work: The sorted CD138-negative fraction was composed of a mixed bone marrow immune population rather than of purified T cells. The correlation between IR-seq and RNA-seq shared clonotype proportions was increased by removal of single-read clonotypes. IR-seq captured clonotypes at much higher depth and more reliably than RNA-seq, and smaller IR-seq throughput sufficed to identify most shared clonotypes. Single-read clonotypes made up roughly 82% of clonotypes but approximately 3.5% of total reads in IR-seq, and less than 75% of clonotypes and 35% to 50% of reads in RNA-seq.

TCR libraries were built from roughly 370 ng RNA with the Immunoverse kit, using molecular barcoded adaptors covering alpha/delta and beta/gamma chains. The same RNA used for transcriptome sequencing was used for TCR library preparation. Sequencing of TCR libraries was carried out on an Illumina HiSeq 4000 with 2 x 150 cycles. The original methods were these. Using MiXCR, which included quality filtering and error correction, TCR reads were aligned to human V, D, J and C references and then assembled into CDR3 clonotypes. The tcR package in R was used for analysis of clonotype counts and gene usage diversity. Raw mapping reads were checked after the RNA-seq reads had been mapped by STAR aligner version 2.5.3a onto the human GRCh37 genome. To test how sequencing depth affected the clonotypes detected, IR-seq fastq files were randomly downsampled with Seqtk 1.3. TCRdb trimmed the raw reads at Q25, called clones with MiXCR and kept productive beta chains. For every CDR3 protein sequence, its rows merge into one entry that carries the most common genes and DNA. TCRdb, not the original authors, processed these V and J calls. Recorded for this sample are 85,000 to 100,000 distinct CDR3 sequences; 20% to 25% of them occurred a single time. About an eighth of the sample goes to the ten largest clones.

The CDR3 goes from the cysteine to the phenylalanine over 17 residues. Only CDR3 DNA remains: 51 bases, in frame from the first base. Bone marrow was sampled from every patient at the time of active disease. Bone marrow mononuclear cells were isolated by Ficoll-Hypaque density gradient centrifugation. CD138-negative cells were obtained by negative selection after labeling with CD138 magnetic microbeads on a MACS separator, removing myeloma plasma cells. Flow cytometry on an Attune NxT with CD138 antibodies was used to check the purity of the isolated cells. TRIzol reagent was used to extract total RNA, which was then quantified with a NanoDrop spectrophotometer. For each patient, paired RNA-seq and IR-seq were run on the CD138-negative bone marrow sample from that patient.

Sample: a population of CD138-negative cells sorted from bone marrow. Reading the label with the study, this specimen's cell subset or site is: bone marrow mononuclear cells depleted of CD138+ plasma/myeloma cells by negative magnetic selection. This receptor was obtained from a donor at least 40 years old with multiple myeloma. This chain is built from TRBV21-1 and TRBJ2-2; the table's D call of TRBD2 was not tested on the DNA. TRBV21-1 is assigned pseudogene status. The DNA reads TGTGCCAGCAGCACGACTAGCGGGGGGGCCAGGACCGGGGAGCTGTTTTTT. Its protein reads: CASSTTSGGARTGELFF.